This record covers a single T cell receptor beta chain. Its antigen is as yet unknown. The CDR3 runs 13 residues. J gave up 7 bases and V 7 bases, and 12 bases lay outside the gene matches. From germline, CDR1 is GTSNPN and CDR2 SVGIG (reference sequence). This specimen belongs to a study of cytomegalovirus exposure and HLA in healthy donors. Turning to the study itself: The same platform was used for the roughly 130 validation repertoires as for the approximately 610 first-cohort repertoires, as reported in a later analysis. General study points: Rarity held for most TCR sequences, but there were some public TCRs that occurred in many donors. The tendency of first-cohort TCR clusters to co-occur in the 120 or so validation repertoires was identified by a subsequent analysis. The authors confirmed in vitro that three CMV-associated chains were specific for CMV antigens.

Method: immunoSEQ multiplex PCR; TCRdb's copy keeps in-frame clones and lacks some. The repertoire holds 120,000 to 150,000 clones, about 90% seen once, with less than 3.5% in the top ten. The clonotype was recovered from a man younger than 35 in good health and CMV-seronegative. The chain has TRBV30 and TRBJ2-7; TRBD1 aligns across 8 bases. Sample: PBMCs. The CDR3 DNA is TGTGCCTCCCAGACAGGGGCCCGCCGGGAGCAGTACTTC. The encoded protein is CASQTGARREQYF.